This passage covers 11 T cell receptor beta chains from one sample sequenced in a study of T cell responses to AZD1222 COVID-19 vaccine. TCRdb's copy holds only in-frame clones and misses some; the assay was immunoSEQ multiplex PCR. Of 100,000 to 150,000 clones listed, less than 95% are singletons. Specimen: peripheral blood, collected on day 0 of AZD1222 vaccination. These receptors originate from an adult in good health.

The V call is TRBV19, the J call TRBJ1-5; possible D gene TRBD1, 6 bases. Trimming removed 4 bases from V and 0 bases from J, with 25 bases in between. The CDR3 runs 20 residues. CDR1 is LNHDA and CDR2 is SQIVND in the germline V gene (reference sequence). The CDR3 here is CASSTPVEGTFDYSNQPQHF. CDR3 DNA: TGTGCCAGTAGTACCCCTGTTGAGGGGACATTCGACTATAGCAATCAGCCCCAGCATTTT. The whole variable domain, filled in from reference TRBV19 and TRBJ1-5, reads DGGITQSPKYLFRKEGQNVTLSCEQNLNHDAMYWYRQDPGQGLRLIYYSQIVNDFQKGDIAEGYSVSREKKESFPLTVTSAQKNPTAFYLCASSTPVEGTFDYSNQPQHFGDGTRLSIL.

The V gene is TRBV20-1, the J gene TRBJ2-1; D is unclear. The CDR3 runs 11 residues. Trimming removed 3 bases from V and 7 bases from J, with 7 bases in between. CDR1 and CDR2 (germline): DFQATT, SNEGSKA (reference sequence). For the CDR3, the DNA is TGCAGTGCTAGTGTCGGGAATGAGCAGTTCTTC. It specifies CSASVGNEQFF.

This clone was seen more than once but under ten times. V gene TRBV28 combines with J gene TRBJ1-1; 7 positions agree with TRBD1. The CDR3 has 16 amino acids. Trimming took 5 bases from V and 4 from J; bases not matched to a gene: 13. CDR1 and CDR2 from the germline V gene are MDHEN and SYDVKM. This chain's CDR3 is CASSPGTAQIFTEAFF. Here the CDR3 DNA reads TGTGCCAGCAGTCCGGGGACAGCCCAAATCTTCACTGAAGCTTTCTTT.

In nucleotides, the CDR3 is TGTGCCAGCAGTTCTCCGGGACAGGGAAACTATGGCTACACCTTC. It yields the protein CASSSPGQGNYGYTF. The chain recombines TRBV6-1 with TRBJ1-2; 9 bases match TRBD1. This CDR3 has 15 amino acids. J was trimmed by 2 bases and V by 5 bases; bases with no gene match: 6. The germline V gene has CDR1 MNHNS and CDR2 SASEGT.

The chain joins TRBV28 to TRBJ1-6; 9 nucleotides match TRBD1. The junction had 16 bases not matched to a gene; V was cut back by 7 bases and J by 9 bases. CDR1 and CDR2 (germline): MDHEN, SYDVKM. The CDR3 totals 17 residues. CDR3 in DNA: TGTGCCAGCACCTCTCGATCGTGGGGACAGGGTAGTTCACCCCTCCACTTT. It translates to CASTSRSWGQGSSPLHF. The entire variable domain, with the rest obtained from reference TRBV28 and TRBJ1-6, is as follows: DVKVTQSSRYLVKRTGEKVFLECVQDMDHENMFWYRQDPGLGLRLIYFSYDVKMKEKGDIPEGYSVSREKKERFSLILESASTNQTSMYLCASTSRSWGQGSSPLHFGNGTRLTVT.

The rearrangement joins TRBV28 to TRBJ2-4; 8 bases are a match to TRBD2. Germline V gene lookup returns CDR1 MDHEN and CDR2 SYDVKM. The CDR3 extends over 18 amino acids. Trimming at V came to 3 bases and at J to 3 bases, leaving 13 bases not matched to a gene. The CDR3, as DNA: TGTGCCAGCAGTTTGGTAGCGGGAATGGTAGGGGGCAAAAACATTCAGTACTTC. This translates into CASSLVAGMVGGKNIQYF.

This rearrangement joins TRBV15 to TRBJ2-3; 10 bases match TRBD2. The CDR3 spans 16 residues. V lost 5 bases, J lost 0 bases, and 5 bases stayed unmatched. Germline V lookup: CDR1 LNHNV, CDR2 YYDKDF (reference sequence). The CDR3 here is CATSQGLAASTDTQYF. The CDR3 region has the DNA TGTGCCACCAGCCAAGGACTAGCGGCTAGCACAGATACGCAGTATTTT.

The chain couples TRBV27 to TRBJ1-5; the D is unclear. The V gene lost 3 bases and the J gene lost 6 bases, with 6 bases spanning the gap. Germline assignment: CDR1 MNHEY and CDR2 SMNVEV (reference sequence). CDR3 length equals 12 residues. The CDR3 protein is CASSLIGQPQHF. The DNA of the CDR3 is TGTGCCAGCAGTTTGATAGGTCAGCCCCAGCATTTT.

J is TRBJ1-6 and V is TRBV6-4, with a tentative D call TRBD1 (6 bases). Germline CDR1 reads MRHNA; CDR2 reads SNTAGT. V lost 2 bases and J 9 bases, leaving 11 bases between the germline ends. This CDR3 spans 14 amino acids. This chain's CDR3 is CASSDTQGSSPLHF. In nucleotides, the CDR3 is TGTGCCAGCAGTGACACGCAGGGGAGTTCACCCCTCCACTTT.

This sequence joins TRBV11-2 and TRBJ2-5; the D gene is possibly TRBD1 (6 bases). CDR1 and CDR2 (germline): SGHAT, FQNNGV. V was clipped by 4 bases and J by 0 bases, with 12 bases between them. This CDR3 has 15 residues. CDR3 protein: CASSSGQMDQETQYF. CDR3 sequence (DNA): TGTGCCAGCAGCTCCGGACAGATGGACCAAGAGACCCAGTACTTC.

This chain links TRBV19 with TRBJ2-2; D unclear. The germline V gene has CDR1 LNHDA and CDR2 SQIVND (reference sequence). The CDR3 runs 14 residues. Trimming shortened V by 5 bases and J by 0 bases, and 7 bases separated the two germline ends. The chain's CDR3 is CASSLGPNTGELFF. The CDR3, as DNA: TGTGCCAGTAGTTTGGGTCCGAACACCGGGGAGCTGTTTTTT.